This T cell receptor beta chain was obtained from a study of OX40 agonist ivuxolimab in advanced cancers. Study as a whole: Patients in dose escalation had liver, melanoma, kidney or head and neck cancers. Two patients with cutaneous melanoma and one with hepatocellular carcinoma, three in total, showed partial responses.

Study-level points and caveats: Relative to CD4+ cells, CD8+ T cells on average had more expanded clones.

Clones were read by immunoSEQ multiplex PCR, and TCRdb kept only the in-frame ones, dropping some. Seen here are more than 100,000 clones, just over 90% observed once, and the top ten hold about 1%. At baseline, cycle 4 day 1, and cycle 7 day 1, blood was sampled. J lost 0 bases, V lost 4 bases, and 7 bases had no gene match. The CDR3 spans 16 residues. Per germline, CDR1 SGHRS and CDR2 YFSETQ. As concerns this clone: Antigen unknown.

The source of this sequence is an adult with an advanced solid tumor such as melanoma, head and neck, liver or kidney cancer. This chain connects TRBV5-1 to TRBJ1-5, with 7 bases that match TRBD1. This material consisted of CD4+ or CD8+ T cells sorted from blood, taken in a trial of the OX40 agonist ivuxolimab. The CDR3 nucleotides are TGCGCCAGCAGCCTACAGGGGCCTTATAGCAATCAGCCCCAGCATTTT. It codes for CASSLQGPYSNQPQHF.